This T cell receptor beta chain was sequenced during a study of blood T cell repertoires in COVID-19. Background on the study: The origin of the acute and convalescent COVID-19 samples was the United States, Italy and Spain.

Germline values: CDR1 MNHNY, CDR2 SVGAGI (reference sequence). V gave up 0 bases and J gave up 14 bases; unmatched junction bases: 1. The CDR3 is made up of 12 amino acids. Here immunoSEQ multiplex PCR was the method, and the copy in TCRdb shows in-frame clones only, minus some. The sample has about 130,000 clones, about 91% seen once. Sequencing was performed on peripheral blood. The rearrangement joins TRBV6-6 to TRBJ2-4; 10 nucleotides match TRBD2. This TCR derives from a man aged 45-65 years with acute or convalescent COVID-19. The CDR3 region has the DNA TGTGCCAGCAGTTACTCAGCGGGGGGGGAGTACTTC. Its translation: CASSYSAGGEYF.